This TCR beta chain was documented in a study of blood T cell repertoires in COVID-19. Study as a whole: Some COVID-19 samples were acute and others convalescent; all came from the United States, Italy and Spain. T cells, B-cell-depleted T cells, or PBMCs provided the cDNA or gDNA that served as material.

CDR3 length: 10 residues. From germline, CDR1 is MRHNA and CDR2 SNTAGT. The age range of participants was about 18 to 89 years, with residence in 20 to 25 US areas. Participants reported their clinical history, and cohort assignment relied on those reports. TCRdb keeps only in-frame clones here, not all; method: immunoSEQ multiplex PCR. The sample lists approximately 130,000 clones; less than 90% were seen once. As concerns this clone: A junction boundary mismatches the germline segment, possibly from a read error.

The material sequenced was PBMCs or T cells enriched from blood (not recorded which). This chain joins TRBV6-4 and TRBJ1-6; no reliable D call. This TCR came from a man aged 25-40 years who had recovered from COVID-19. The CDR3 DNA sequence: TGTGCCAGCAGTGACAACCCCCGGGGCTTT. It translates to CASSDNPRGF.